The source of this TCR beta chain is a study of cytomegalovirus exposure and HLA in healthy donors. Study in general: One earlier analysis, a look at approximately 180 million T cells, found approximately 120 million unique TCR beta sequences. Study-wide points: Presence/absence analyses rested on an assumption that sequencing depth was roughly uniform across donors.

PCR involved 60 Vbeta and 13 Jbeta primers. The repertoire was sequenced with immunoSEQ multiplex PCR; TCRdb's copy has only in-frame clones and lacks some. The data contain about 150,000 clones, over 75% of them seen just once; the ten biggest clones take up approximately 5.6%. Concerning this clone: Its specificity is unknown.

Germline-derived CDR1 and CDR2 are MGHRA and YSYEKL. V gave up 0 bases and J gave up 7 bases, with 16 bases separating them. This CDR3 is built from 16 residues. Sequencing was done on a sample of PBMCs. This chain uses TRBV4-1 with TRBJ1-5; D call uncertain. The receptor was derived from a woman aged 35 to 49 in good health and CMV-seropositive. CDR3 amino acids: CASSQEEGGTRQPQHF. In nucleotides, the CDR3 is TGCGCCAGCAGCCAAGAAGAGGGTGGTACGCGACAGCCCCAGCATTTT.